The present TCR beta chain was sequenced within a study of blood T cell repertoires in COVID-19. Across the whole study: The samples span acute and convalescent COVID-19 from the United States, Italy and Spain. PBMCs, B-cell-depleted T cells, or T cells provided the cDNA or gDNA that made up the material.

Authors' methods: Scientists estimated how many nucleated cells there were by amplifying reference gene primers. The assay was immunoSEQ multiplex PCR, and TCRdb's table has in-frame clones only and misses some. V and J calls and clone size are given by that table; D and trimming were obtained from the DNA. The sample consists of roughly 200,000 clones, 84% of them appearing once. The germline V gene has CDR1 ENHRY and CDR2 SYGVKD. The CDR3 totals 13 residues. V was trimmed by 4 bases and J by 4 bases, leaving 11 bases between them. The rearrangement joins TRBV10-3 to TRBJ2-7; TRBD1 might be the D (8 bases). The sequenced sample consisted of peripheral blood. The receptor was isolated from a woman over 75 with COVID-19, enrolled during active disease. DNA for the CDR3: TGTGCCATCAGTGTACAGGGGGGGTACGAGCAGTACTTC. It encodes CAISVQGGYEQYF.